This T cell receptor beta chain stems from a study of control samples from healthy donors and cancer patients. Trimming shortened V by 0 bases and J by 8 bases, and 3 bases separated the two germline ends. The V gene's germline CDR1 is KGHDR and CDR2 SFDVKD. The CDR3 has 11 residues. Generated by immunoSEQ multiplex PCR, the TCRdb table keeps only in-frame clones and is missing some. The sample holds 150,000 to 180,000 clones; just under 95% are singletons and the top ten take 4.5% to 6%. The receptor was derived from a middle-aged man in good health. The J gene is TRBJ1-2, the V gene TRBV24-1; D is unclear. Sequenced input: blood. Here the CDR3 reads CATSDLSGYTF. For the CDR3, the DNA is TGTGCCACCAGTGATTTGTCCGGCTACACCTTC.